This T cell receptor (beta chain) appears in the sequencing data of a study of CD8 T cells in ankylosing spondylitis. Findings and caveats of the study: Some motif variants had been reported before (in reactive arthritis synovial fluid and blood). Clones tied to disease were said to be significantly enriched in matched ankylosing spondylitis synovial fluid.

Germline CDR1 is LNHDA and CDR2 is SQIVND (reference sequence). CDR3 length equals 15 residues. Trimming at V came to 3 bases and at J to 4 bases, leaving 8 bases not matched to a gene. This clonotype came up a few times. Its cognate antigen is unknown. 5'-RACE, quantitative and with molecular barcodes, yielded the TCR beta libraries. TCRdb re-called the 5' RACE reads with MiXCR, one entry per CDR3 protein. The sample has 84,000 or so distinct CDR3 sequences, approximately 30% seen once. The rearrangement joins TRBV19 to TRBJ2-7; TRBD1 matches 8 bases. Material for sequencing was blood, either unsorted or a sorted T cell fraction (not recorded which). The TCR sequence derives from a male donor with ankylosing spondylitis or in good health (not recorded which). The CDR3 DNA sequence: TGTGCCAGTAGTATTGGCCGGGACAGGATTTACGAGCAGTACTTC. This gives the protein CASSIGRDRIYEQYF.